The 23 T cell receptor beta chains below all came from one sample that was sequenced in a study of CD8 T cells in Susac syndrome. RNA totalling roughly 0.5 to 1 ug underwent reverse transcription with random hexamers. In TCRdb, the immunoSEQ multiplex PCR reads were re-called with MiXCR into one record per CDR3 protein. The table includes some 110,000 distinct CDR3 sequences, around 96% detected once. The sequenced sample was CD4+ T cells from PBMCs. All receptors derive from a human donor in good health.

The CDR3 loop is CASSVADRNAFGEQFF. CDR3 sequence (DNA): TGTGCCAGCAGCGTAGCTGATCGCAACGCCTTCGGTGAGCAGTTCTTC. The chain employs TRBV9 and TRBJ2-1; D unclear. The CDR3 length is 16 residues. Trimming left V 0 bases short and J 9 bases short, with 19 bases between. Germline CDR1 is SGDLS and CDR2 is YYNGEE.

The chain is built from TRBV3-1 and TRBJ2-3; D is ambiguous. The germline gives CDR1 LGHDT, CDR2 YNNKEL (reference sequence). This CDR3 has 10 amino acids. Trimming stripped 7 bases from V and 6 bases from J, with 5 bases between. The CDR3, as DNA: TGTGCCAGCAATGCCGATACGCAGTATTTT. Protein: CASNADTQYF.

This clonotype was observed a handful of times. The V call is TRBV5-1, the J call TRBJ2-1; 10 positions match TRBD2. V gave up 4 bases and J gave up 0 bases; unmatched junction bases: 7. This CDR3 is 17 amino acids long. The germline gives CDR1 SGHRS, CDR2 YFSETQ. The CDR3 here is CASSRTSGRISYNEQFF. In nucleotides, the CDR3 is TGCGCCAGCAGCCGGACTAGCGGAAGGATCTCCTACAATGAGCAGTTCTTC.

CDR3 DNA sequence: TGCGCCAGCAGCTTGGAATGGTGGGGGCCCAAGGGTGAAGCTTTCTTT. The encoded protein is CASSLEWWGPKGEAFF. The V gene is TRBV5-1, the J gene TRBJ1-1, with D possibly being TRBD1 (6 bases). Per germline, CDR1 SGHRS and CDR2 YFSETQ. There are 16 residues in the CDR3. The V end was cut by 0 bases, the J end by 7 bases, with 19 bases between.

The chain couples TRBV2 to TRBJ1-6; D is ambiguous. The CDR3 spans 16 residues. Germline V lookup: CDR1 SNHLY, CDR2 FYNNEI. Trimming stripped 0 bases from V and 7 bases from J, with 13 bases between. This chain's CDR3 is CASSEASLPVNSPLHF. As DNA, the CDR3 is TGTGCCAGCAGTGAAGCGTCGTTGCCAGTAAATTCACCCCTCCACTTT.

The V gene is TRBV12-3 or TRBV12-4, the J gene TRBJ2-1; unclear D gene. Trimming pared 3 bases from V and 10 bases from J, leaving 4 bases between. The CDR3 extends over 10 amino acids. This chain's CDR3 is CASSFREQFF. The CDR3 nucleotides are TGTGCCAGCAGTTTCAGAGAGCAGTTCTTC.

The rearrangement links TRBV27 to TRBJ1-1, with D uncertain. V gave up 5 bases and J gave up 1 base, with 11 bases separating them. The CDR3 is 14 residues long. Germline CDR1 is MNHEY and CDR2 is SMNVEV (reference sequence). In nucleotides, the CDR3 is TGTGCCAGCAGTCCTCGGACGCCGAACACTGAAGCTTTCTTT. Its translation is CASSPRTPNTEAFF.

The chain joins TRBV2 to TRBJ2-1; 8 bases map to TRBD1. The CDR3 contains 16 residues. J lost 9 bases, V lost 4 bases, and 14 bases had no gene match. The germline V gene has CDR1 SNHLY and CDR2 FYNNEI. The CDR3 DNA is TGTGCCAGCAGTGCCTGGACAGGGCCAGGGCGAGGTGAGCAGTTCTTC. Its protein is CASSAWTGPGRGEQFF.

The V call is TRBV29-1, the J call TRBJ1-1, with D possibly matching TRBD1 (5 bases). Trimming pared 4 bases from V and 1 base from J, leaving 10 bases between. This CDR3 region has 13 residues. Germline V CDR1 and CDR2: SQVTM, ANQGSEA. Here the CDR3 reads CSVGVQANTEAFF. Written as DNA, the CDR3 is TGCAGCGTTGGGGTACAGGCGAACACTGAAGCTTTCTTT.

The genes are TRBV27 and TRBJ2-2, with a tentative D call TRBD2 (6 bases). Trimming removed 5 bases from V and 5 bases from J, with 15 bases in between. CDR1 and CDR2 from the germline V gene are MNHEY and SMNVEV (reference sequence). The CDR3 totals 15 residues. For the CDR3, the DNA is TGTGCCAGCAGTCCCCTCGGGGGAGGTACCGGGGAGCTGTTTTTT. Translated: CASSPLGGGTGELFF.

The V call is TRBV6-6, the J call TRBJ2-1, with D unresolved. Trimming stripped 2 bases from V and 10 bases from J, with 9 bases between. The V gene's germline CDR1 is MNHNY and CDR2 SVGAGI (reference sequence). The CDR3 totals 12 residues. CDR3 protein: CASSYILGEQFF. As DNA, the CDR3 is TGTGCCAGCAGTTACATCCTTGGGGAGCAGTTCTTC.

The chain recombines TRBV5-1 with TRBJ2-7, with D perhaps TRBD1 (5 bases). CDR1 SGHRS and CDR2 YFSETQ come from the germline V gene. Trimming took off 0 bases at V and 0 bases at J, with 10 bases between the two ends. This CDR3 spans 15 amino acids. The CDR3, as DNA: TGCGCCAGCAGCTTGGGGACACAACCCTCCTACGAGCAGTACTTC. This gives the protein CASSLGTQPSYEQYF.

CDR3 in amino acids: CASSPRVSGSKTQYF. CDR3 DNA: TGTGCCAGCAGCCCCCGAGTTAGCGGGAGTAAGACCCAGTACTTC. The chain recombines TRBV6-5 with TRBJ2-5; 9 nucleotides match TRBD2. CDR3 length: 15 amino acids. Germline loops: CDR1 MNHEY, CDR2 SVGAGI. V dropped 6 bases and J dropped 6; count of bases not matched to a gene: 11.

This clonotype was picked up a small number of times. The V gene is TRBV29-1, the J gene TRBJ1-2, with unresolved D. Trimming cost V 7 bases and J 4 bases, with 10 bases left between them. The CDR3 contains 11 residues. CDR1 SQVTM and CDR2 ANQGSEA come from the germline V gene. The CDR3 DNA sequence: TGCAGCGCAACGGGCAGCTATGGCTACACCTTC. It specifies CSATGSYGYTF.

CDR3 DNA: TGCGCCAGCCATCAGGGATGGGACATCACCGGGGAGCTGTTTTTT. Encoded protein: CASHQGWDITGELFF. The gene calls are TRBV5-1 and TRBJ2-2, with D possibly TRBD1 on 6 matching bases. The CDR3 is made up of 15 amino acids. Trimming stripped 7 bases from V and 4 bases from J, with 17 bases between. Germline values: CDR1 SGHRS, CDR2 YFSETQ.

This sequence joins TRBV29-1 and TRBJ1-1; D gene ambiguous. This CDR3 region has 12 residues. CDR1 SQVTM and CDR2 ANQGSEA come from the germline V gene. Trimming removed 1 base at V and 4 bases at J, with 7 bases between. CDR3 coding DNA: TGCAGCGTTGAAGGGGAAGTCACTGAAGCTTTCTTT. Translated: CSVEGEVTEAFF. Using reference TRBV29-1 and TRBJ1-1 for the parts outside the CDR3, the full variable domain is SAVISQKPSRDICQRGTSLTIQCQVDSQVTMMFWYRQQPGQSLTLIATANQGSEATYESGFVIDKFPISRPNLTFSTLTVSNMSPEDSSIYLCSVEGEVTEAFFGQGTRLTVV.

The V call is TRBV27, the J call TRBJ2-5; no clear D. CDR1 and CDR2 from the germline V gene are MNHEY and SMNVEV (reference sequence). Between the trimmed V and J ends, which lost 6 bases and 0 bases, there was a span of 11 bases. CDR3 length: 14 amino acids. The CDR3 nucleotides read TGTGCCAGCAGGATCTGGGCGGACCAAGAGACCCAGTACTTC. Amino acid sequence: CASRIWADQETQYF.

The V and J genes are TRBV20-1 and TRBJ2-7, with 9 bases matching TRBD2. Looked up from germline, CDR1 is DFQATT and CDR2 is SNEGSKA (reference sequence). The CDR3 totals 13 residues. The V and J ends lost 5 bases and 5 bases, in that order; junction bases with no gene match: 7. The CDR3 spells CSAPGLALDEQYF. Here the CDR3 DNA reads TGCAGTGCTCCGGGACTAGCTTTGGACGAGCAGTACTTC.

This CDR3 reads CASSVRVQGEAFF. CDR3 nucleotides: TGTGCCAGCAGCGTAAGGGTACAGGGTGAAGCTTTCTTT. V and J are TRBV9 and TRBJ1-1; a possible D gene is TRBD1 (6 bases). Trimming stripped 1 base from V and 7 bases from J, with 11 bases between. This CDR3 comprises 13 residues. Germline CDR1 is SGDLS and CDR2 is YYNGEE.

The chain combines TRBV12-3 or TRBV12-4 with TRBJ2-6; no reliable D call. Deletions cut 6 bases from V and 4 bases from J, with 10 bases between. This CDR3 comprises 14 residues. The CDR3 loop is CASRFLGGANVLTF. CDR3 DNA sequence: TGTGCCAGCAGATTCCTCGGGGGGGCCAACGTCCTGACTTTC.

The chain uses TRBV29-1 and TRBJ2-1; perhaps TRBD2 as D (6 bases). The V gene's germline CDR1 is SQVTM and CDR2 ANQGSEA. The CDR3 covers 12 residues. V lost 7 bases and J lost 7, with 14 bases in between. This CDR3 reads CSAGTLGNEQFF. The CDR3 bases are TGCAGCGCAGGGACTCTAGGTAATGAGCAGTTCTTC.

The chain is built from TRBV30 and TRBJ1-1; D may be TRBD1 (6 bases). V lost 4 bases and J lost 8, with 11 bases in between. The CDR3 consists of 11 residues. The V gene's germline CDR1 is GTSNPN and CDR2 SVGIG (reference sequence). The CDR3 DNA follows: TGTGCCTGGACCCCTACAGGGGAAGCTTTCTTT. This translates into CAWTPTGEAFF.

This chain connects TRBV20-1 to TRBJ2-2, with D maybe TRBD1 (6 bases). Trimming took 6 bases from V and 1 from J, leaving 12 bases between them. Germline lookup yields CDR1 DFQATT and CDR2 SNEGSKA (reference sequence). CDR3 length equals 14 residues. The CDR3 bases are TGCAGTGCCCGAAGGACAGTGAACACCGGGGAGCTGTTTTTT. This translates into CSARRTVNTGELFF.